The sequence of this T cell receptor beta chain was determined in a study of blood T cells in healthy people across ages. CDR3 size: 13 residues. The V end was cut by 4 bases, the J end by 4 bases, with 10 bases between. Germline assignment: CDR1 LGHNA and CDR2 YSLEER. Remarks on this clonotype: As yet, its antigen is unknown.

With a J-beta primer mix and a sample-barcoded 5' primer, a second PCR ran about 6 to 11 cycles. MiXCR, run by TCRdb on the 5' RACE reads, gives a single entry per CDR3 protein. The data show 1.5 million to 2 million distinct CDR3 sequences, 28% seen once. Study conclusions and caveats: There was no known CMV status for donors, so expanded clonotype changes were possibly confounded.

V and J are TRBV4-3 and TRBJ1-1; a possible D gene is TRBD1 (6 bases). The sequence came from a woman younger than 45 in good health. Input material: blood. The CDR3 DNA follows: TGCGCCAGCAGCCGGAACAGGGCCACTGAAGCTTTCTTT. Protein sequence: CASSRNRATEAFF.